This T cell receptor (beta chain) comes out of a study of T cell changes during pregnancy in multiple sclerosis (dated by TCRdb to about 2019). Regarding the study in general: The study examined how the T cell repertoire changed over the course of pregnancy in women with multiple sclerosis.

Measured from the cysteine to the phenylalanine, the CDR3 is 11 residues long. The retained sequence is limited to the CDR3, 33 bases, with the frame set at the first base. As encoded in the germline V gene (reference sequence), CDR1 is DFQATT while CDR2 is SNEGSKA. Between the V and J ends, shortened by 3 bases and 7 bases respectively, the junction contains 7 bases. To note about this clone: Its target antigen remains unknown. Base qualities were left out, and no much larger clone turns up one base away.

The receptor library was made with the immunoSEQ multiplex PCR assay. This immuneACCESS table, as held by TCRdb, lists in-frame sequences with V and J called but not all clones. Of the missing ones, under half trace to an unresolved V gene in checked studies; the others have no known cause. The sample table records approximately 48,000 clones; roughly 92% of these occur just once. The top ten clones comprise around 0.58% of the sample. The sequence came from a female donor with multiple sclerosis, enrolled in a pregnancy study. The chain joins TRBV20-1 to TRBJ2-1, with the D gene uncertain. Source: CD4+ T cells from peripheral blood mononuclear cells, taken in the second trimester of pregnancy. The CDR3 protein sequence reads: CSASSGNEQFF. The DNA sequence is TGCAGTGCTAGTTCCGGGAATGAGCAGTTCTTC.